The 17 T cell receptor beta chains presented below share a single source sample, sequenced in a study of vaccination effects on CD4 cells after COVID-19. These receptors lack a known antigen. Libraries were prepared by immunoSEQ multiplex PCR; TCRdb keeps only in-frame clonotypes and omits some of them. The sample includes fewer than 90,000 clones, around 72% of them seen just once. With the ViraFEST assay, the study expanded antigen-specific CD4+ T cells using viral peptide pools, then sequenced them. The culture ran for approximately 10 days, and then CD4+ T cells were isolated. By PCR, the person was confirmed to have had SARS-CoV-2 infection between March and December 2020. The specimen comprised CD4+ T cells from PBMCs cultured with HIV peptides, sampled before COVID-19 vaccination. Subset here: HIV-1 Nef peptide pool negative control/reference culture. The source is a human donor who had a prior SARS-CoV-2 infection.

V usage is TRBV5-1 and J usage is TRBJ2-5, with TRBD1 identical over 7 bases. Germline V gene lookup returns CDR1 SGHRS and CDR2 YFSETQ. There are 14 residues in the CDR3. The J segment lost 5 bases and the V segment lost 3 bases, leaving 7 bases of the junction unmatched. CDR3 region: CASSSTGFRETQYF. The CDR3 DNA reads as TGCGCCAGCAGCTCGACAGGGTTTAGGGAGACCCAGTACTTC.

There are a few counts of this clone. V and J are TRBV3-1 (or the pseudogene TRBV3-2) and TRBJ2-1, with unresolved D. V shed 5 bases and J shed 6 bases, with 14 bases lying between them. CDR3 length equals 14 residues. Germline V gene data show CDR1 as LGHDT and CDR2 as YNNKEL (reference sequence). Here the CDR3 reads CASSSPVITNEQFF. As DNA, the CDR3 is TGTGCCAGCAGCTCCCCCGTCATAACCAATGAGCAGTTCTTC.

The chain has TRBV5-6 and TRBJ2-7; 7 bases map to TRBD1. The CDR3 contains 13 residues. V was pared by 3 bases and J by 4 bases, with 4 bases of the junction left unmatched. Germline CDR1 reads SGHDT; CDR2 reads YYEEEE. CDR3 residues: CASSSQGWYEQYF. Written as DNA, the CDR3 is TGTGCCAGCAGCTCACAGGGGTGGTACGAGCAGTACTTC.

This chain connects TRBV28 to TRBJ2-3; 8 positions match TRBD2. CDR3 length equals 14 residues. Trimming at V came to 6 bases and at J to 4 bases, leaving 6 bases not matched to a gene. Germline CDR1 MDHEN, CDR2 SYDVKM. DNA for the CDR3: TGTGCCAGCAGATATAGCGGGATCTCAGATACGCAGTATTTT. The encoded protein is CASRYSGISDTQYF.

The V gene is TRBV7-9, the J gene TRBJ1-1; 10 bases are shared with TRBD1. Per the germline V gene, CDR1 is SEHNR and CDR2 is FQNEAQ (reference sequence). The CDR3 totals 15 residues. The V and J ends lost 7 bases and 4 bases, in that order; junction bases with no gene match: 9. The CDR3 DNA sequence: TGTGCCAGCAACTCCCAGGACAGGGGGGGCACTGAAGCTTTCTTT. Protein sequence: CASNSQDRGGTEAFF.

CDR3 amino acids: CASSLGPWGRHGEKLFF. Here the CDR3 DNA reads TGTGCCAGCAGCTTAGGACCCTGGGGCAGACACGGTGAAAAACTGTTTTTT. This chain connects TRBV7-9 to TRBJ1-4; D is possibly TRBD1 (5 bases). The germline V gene has CDR1 SEHNR and CDR2 FQNEAQ (reference sequence). The CDR3 totals 17 residues. V lost 1 base and J lost 7, with 19 bases in between.

This chain's CDR3 is CASSRTFNYGYTF. The CDR3 DNA sequence: TGTGCCAGCAGCCGTACATTCAACTATGGCTACACCTTC. The chain uses TRBV5-8 and TRBJ1-2; no clear D. Germline V lookup: CDR1 SGHTS, CDR2 YDEGEE. CDR3 size: 13 residues. V was pared by 4 bases and J by 2 bases, with 9 bases between.

This clone was counted between two and nine times. The chain carries TRBV7-9 and TRBJ2-5; the D gene is possibly TRBD1 (6 bases). Germline V lookup: CDR1 SEHNR, CDR2 FQNEAQ (reference sequence). V was clipped by 3 bases and J by 0 bases, with 8 bases between them. This CDR3 is 14 amino acids long. The CDR3: CASSFDRYQETQYF. The CDR3 nucleotides read TGTGCCAGCAGCTTCGACAGGTACCAAGAGACCCAGTACTTC.

This clone was observed a single time. The chain uses TRBV6-5 and TRBJ2-3; 8 positions match TRBD1. V trimming: 5 bases; J trimming: 4 bases; junction bases outside the gene matches: 8. Germline V lookup: CDR1 MNHEY, CDR2 SVGAGI. The length of the CDR3 is 15 residues. CDR3 residues: CASSPDRGSADTQYF. In DNA form, the CDR3 reads TGTGCCAGCAGTCCAGACAGGGGCTCCGCAGATACGCAGTATTTT.

The chain combines TRBV11-3 with TRBJ2-6; TRBD1 or TRBD2 may be the D gene (6 bases each). The CDR3 runs 20 residues. V lost 2 bases and J lost 0, with 20 bases in between. The germline V gene has CDR1 SGHNT and CDR2 YENEEA. CDR3 residues: CASSLRRWRDTLSGANVLTF. The CDR3 region has the DNA TGTGCCAGCAGCTTACGGCGGTGGAGGGACACCCTCTCTGGGGCCAACGTCCTGACTTTC. Full variable domain (remainder filled in from reference TRBV11-3 and TRBJ2-6): EAGVVQSPRYKIIEKKQPVAFWCNPISGHNTLYWYLQNLGQGPELLIRYENEEAVDDSQLPKDRFSAERLKGVDSTLKIQPAELGDSAVYLCASSLRRWRDTLSGANVLTFGAGSRLTVL.

This clone was observed a handful of times. The DNA of the CDR3 is TGTGCCAGCAGCCCGGACAGGGGACACTATGGCTACACCTTC. Its protein is CASSPDRGHYGYTF. V gene TRBV7-8 combines with J gene TRBJ1-2; 9 nucleotides agree with TRBD1. CDR1 is SGHVS, CDR2 FQNEAQ, per germline. V lost 5 bases and J lost 3; bases outside the gene matches: 4. The CDR3 spans 14 residues.

The V and J genes are TRBV7-2 and TRBJ1-1, with 8 bases matching TRBD1. The CDR3 length is 16 residues. CDR1 is SGHTA and CDR2 is FQGNSA in the germline V gene. Trimming took 1 base from V and 1 from J; bases not matched to a gene: 5. DNA for the CDR3: TGTGCCAGCAGCTTAGTAGGGACAGGTTCGAACACTGAAGCTTTCTTT. It encodes CASSLVGTGSNTEAFF.

The rearrangement links TRBV19 to TRBJ2-3; D gene unclear. Germline CDR1 LNHDA, CDR2 SQIVND (reference sequence). The CDR3 has 13 residues. Trimming took off 3 bases at V and 3 bases at J, with 7 bases between the two ends. The CDR3 DNA reads as TGTGCCAGTAGTATGTCGAGAACAGATACGCAGTATTTT. This translates into CASSMSRTDTQYF.

The genes are TRBV6-5 and TRBJ2-2; D possibly corresponds to TRBD1 (6 bases). V gave up 6 bases and J gave up 4 bases, with 12 bases separating them. Germline loops: CDR1 MNHEY, CDR2 SVGAGI. This CDR3 has 14 residues. The CDR3: CASRTTGGTGELFF. The CDR3 DNA reads TGTGCCAGCAGAACGACAGGAGGCACCGGGGAGCTGTTTTTT.

The rearrangement joins TRBV18 to TRBJ2-1; the match to TRBD2 covers 10 bases. The germline gives CDR1 KGHSH, CDR2 LQKENI. V lost 4 bases to trimming and J lost 5 bases; unmatched junction nucleotides: 8. The CDR3 has 16 residues. CDR3 sequence reads: CASSLSGTSDNNEQFF. The DNA of the CDR3 is TGTGCCAGCTCACTGAGCGGGACTAGCGACAACAATGAGCAGTTCTTC.

The J gene is TRBJ2-5, the V gene TRBV4-2; D is uncertain. This CDR3 contains 17 residues. The germline V gene encodes CDR1 LGHNA and CDR2 YNFKEQ. V was shortened by 0 bases and J by 1 base, with 15 bases between the two germline ends. CDR3: CASSQDTGPLGQETQYF. The CDR3 DNA reads TGTGCCAGCAGCCAAGATACCGGGCCCCTCGGCCAAGAGACCCAGTACTTC.

This sequence joins TRBV7-2 and TRBJ1-6; 8 bases line up with TRBD1. The germline gives CDR1 SGHTA, CDR2 FQGNSA. V shed 0 bases and J 10 bases; nucleotides not matched to a gene: 8. The CDR3 is 16 residues long. The CDR3 sequence is CASSLASQGAGSPLHF. The CDR3 DNA follows: TGTGCCAGCAGCTTAGCGTCCCAGGGGGCAGGATCACCCCTCCACTTT. Variable domain in full (rest from reference TRBV7-2 and TRBJ1-6): GAGVSQSPSNKVTEKGKDVELRCDPISGHTALYWYRQSLGQGLEFLIYFQGNSAPDKSGLPSDRFSAERTGGSVSTLTIQRTQQEDSAVYLCASSLASQGAGSPLHFGNGTRLTVT.